These 24 T cell receptor beta chains were sequenced from one sample in a study of T-cell memory formation after mild COVID-19. TCRdb reprocessed the 5' RACE reads with MiXCR, giving one entry per CDR3 protein. The sample holds 140,000 or so distinct CDR3 sequences, 13% to 15% seen once. The specimen sequenced was PBMCs or a T cell subset sorted from them (not recorded which). These receptors were obtained from an adult woman who had mild COVID-19 (a few samples of this study predate the infection). Cell type and time point are not known.

The chain employs TRBV7-2 and TRBJ2-7; tentatively, D is TRBD1 (5 bases). The CDR3 covers 12 residues. The germline gives CDR1 SGHTA, CDR2 FQGNSA. The V gene lost 6 bases and the J gene lost 4 bases, with 10 bases spanning the gap. DNA for the CDR3: TGTGCCAGCAGTGCAACAGGTTACGAGCAGTACTTC. Translating it yields CASSATGYEQYF. Full variable domain (missing parts from reference TRBV7-2 and TRBJ2-7): GAGVSQSPSNKVTEKGKDVELRCDPISGHTALYWYRQSLGQGLEFLIYFQGNSAPDKSGLPSDRFSAERTGGSVSTLTIQRTQQEDSAVYLCASSATGYEQYFGPGTRLTVT.

Of note for this clonotype: An end of the junction does not agree with germline; a read error may underlie this. This rearrangement joins TRBV7-7 to TRBJ2-1, with D possibly being TRBD1 (5 bases). This CDR3 is 14 amino acids long. The germline gives CDR1 SSHAT, CDR2 FNYEAQ (reference sequence). The CDR3 sequence: CASSRGWGNNEQFF. CDR3 DNA sequence: TGTGCTAGCAGCCGCGGATGGGGCAACAATGAGCAGTTCTTC.

This clonotype has just a few counts. V and J are TRBV18 and TRBJ2-7; D is possibly TRBD2 (7 bases). In germline, CDR1 is KGHSH, CDR2 LQKENI. Trimming pared 2 bases from V and 3 bases from J, leaving 14 bases between. The CDR3 contains 15 residues. The CDR3 DNA sequence: TGTGCCAGCTCACCAGACGGGGGGCATCTCTACGAGCAGTACTTC. Translated: CASSPDGGHLYEQYF. Looking up the rest from reference TRBV18 and TRBJ2-7 gives the full variable domain: NAGVMQNPRHLVRRRGQEARLRCSPMKGHSHVYWYRQLPEEGLKFMVYLQKENIIDESGMPKERFSAEFPKEGPSILRIQQVVRGDSAAYFCASSPDGGHLYEQYFGPGTRLTVT.

In its sample, this clonotype was seen many times. The rearrangement uses TRBV6-5 and TRBJ2-1; a weak D match, TRBD2 (7 bases). From germline, CDR1 is MNHEY and CDR2 SVGAGI. The CDR3 contains 14 residues. V lost 0 bases, J lost 10 bases, and 13 bases lay in between. The CDR3 is CASSYSGGAREQFF. CDR3 nucleotide sequence: TGTGCCAGCAGTTACTCAGGGGGGGCTCGAGAGCAGTTCTTC.

In its sample, this clonotype was seen many times. This chain joins TRBV4-3 and TRBJ2-1; no definite D call. The V gene lost 0 bases and the J gene lost 3 bases, with 6 bases spanning the gap. Germline V gene sequence: CDR1 LGHNA, CDR2 YSLEER. This CDR3 comprises 14 residues. CDR3 loop: CASSQDRLYNEQFF. The CDR3 DNA sequence: TGCGCCAGCAGCCAAGATAGGCTCTACAATGAGCAGTTCTTC.

CDR3 region: CASSEYSSGGSDTQYF. The DNA of the CDR3 is TGTGCCAGCAGTGAATATTCTAGCGGGGGTTCAGATACGCAGTATTTT. J is TRBJ2-3 and V is TRBV2; 10 bases are shared with TRBD2. Looked up from germline, CDR1 is SNHLY and CDR2 is FYNNEI. The junction had 6 bases not matched to a gene; V was cut back by 2 bases and J by 4 bases. CDR3 length: 16 residues.

The chain is built from TRBV4-3 and TRBJ2-7; 10 positions agree with TRBD1. Looked up from germline, CDR1 is LGHNA and CDR2 is YSLEER. Trimming took 0 bases from V and 4 from J; bases not matched to a gene: 3. This CDR3 region has 15 residues. The CDR3 region is CASSQDRGQGYEQYF. The CDR3 DNA is TGCGCCAGCAGCCAAGATAGGGGACAGGGGTACGAGCAGTACTTC.

The chain employs TRBV7-9 and TRBJ1-1, with 10 bases identical to TRBD1. Germline values: CDR1 SEHNR, CDR2 FQNEAQ (reference sequence). This CDR3 has 17 residues. V lost 5 bases and J lost 0; bases outside the gene matches: 9. CDR3 in amino acids: CASSQDPGQGMNTEAFF. The CDR3 region has the DNA TGTGCCAGCAGCCAAGACCCGGGACAGGGGATGAACACTGAAGCTTTCTTT.

The V call is TRBV10-3, the J call TRBJ1-5, with D perhaps TRBD1 (5 bases). This CDR3 region has 15 residues. V lost 3 bases to trimming and J lost 7 bases, with 16 bases between them. From germline, CDR1 is ENHRY and CDR2 SYGVKD. CDR3 in amino acids: CAISDSQGYEQPQHF. The CDR3 region has the DNA TGTGCCATCAGTGATTCCCAGGGATATGAACAGCCCCAGCATTTT.

This clonotype was counted only a few times. The chain uses TRBV2 and TRBJ1-1; a weak D match, TRBD1 (6 bases). CDR1 and CDR2 from the germline V gene are SNHLY and FYNNEI. The CDR3 length is 14 residues. V was pared by 6 bases and J by 1 base, with 12 bases between. The DNA of the CDR3 is TGTGCCAGCAGGGGGGCAGGGGCGAACACTGAAGCTTTCTTT. It specifies CASRGAGANTEAFF.

The V gene is TRBV4-2, the J gene TRBJ2-2; D unresolved. The CDR3 runs to 14 residues. Germline V gene sequence: CDR1 LGHNA, CDR2 YNFKEQ. The V and J ends lost 1 base and 6 bases respectively, with 9 bases between them. This chain's CDR3 is CASSQALGSGELFF. The CDR3 DNA follows: TGTGCCAGCAGCCAAGCTCTAGGGTCCGGGGAGCTGTTTTTT.

This clonotype was seen a few times. The chain has TRBV29-1 and TRBJ2-1; D might be TRBD1 (6 bases). The CDR3 covers 14 residues. CDR1 is SQVTM and CDR2 is ANQGSEA in the germline V gene. V lost 6 bases to trimming and J lost 2 bases, with 14 bases between them. The CDR3, as DNA: TGCAGCGTCCGGAAGGACAGAGCCTACAATGAGCAGTTCTTC. Encoded protein: CSVRKDRAYNEQFF.

This clonotype came up a few times. This rearrangement joins TRBV5-1 to TRBJ2-7, with TRBD2 matching over 8 bases. The CDR3 sequence is 19 residues long. CDR1 and CDR2 from the germline V gene are SGHRS and YFSETQ. Trimming took 0 bases from V and 2 from J; bases not matched to a gene: 16. CDR3 sequence (DNA): TGCGCCAGCAGCTTGGCCGCAGGACAGCCGGGACTAGGGGCCTACGAGCAGTACTTC. Amino acid sequence: CASSLAAGQPGLGAYEQYF.

The chain recombines TRBV9 with TRBJ2-5, with D hard to call. The CDR3 consists of 14 residues. V lost 2 bases and J lost 1, with 9 bases in between. Per germline, CDR1 SGDLS and CDR2 YYNGEE. CDR3 DNA sequence: TGTGCCAGCAGCGTGGTAGGATCCCAAGAGACCCAGTACTTC. Translation gives CASSVVGSQETQYF.

This clonotype has only a few counts. The chain couples TRBV27 to TRBJ2-7, with a weak D call TRBD2 (5 bases). Germline V gene lookup returns CDR1 MNHEY and CDR2 SMNVEV (reference sequence). This CDR3 has 13 amino acids. Trimming stripped 4 bases from V and 4 bases from J, with 11 bases between. The CDR3 bases are TGTGCCAGCAGTTACCAGACGGGGTACGAGCAGTACTTC. This sequence encodes CASSYQTGYEQYF.

This clonotype was detected a few times. The chain has TRBV4-1 and TRBJ1-5, with unresolved D. There are 15 residues in the CDR3. Germline-derived CDR1 and CDR2 are MGHRA and YSYEKL. Trimming stripped 3 bases from V and 5 bases from J, with 14 bases between. The CDR3 nucleotides are TGCGCCAGCAGCCATGAACGCGACGGATATCAGCCCCAGCATTTT. Translating it yields CASSHERDGYQPQHF.

This clonotype was seen a few times. This rearrangement joins TRBV9 to TRBJ2-2; tentatively, D is TRBD1 (5 bases). Germline assignment: CDR1 SGDLS and CDR2 YYNGEE. Trimming took off 4 bases at V and 7 bases at J, with 11 bases between the two ends. The CDR3 length is 13 residues. CDR3 nucleotides: TGTGCCAGCAGCCCCCCCCAGGGCGGGGAGCTGTTTTTT. It translates to CASSPPQGGELFF.

This clonotype was detected a few times. The rearrangement links TRBV24-1 to TRBJ1-2, with no clear D. Trimming removed 4 bases from V and 4 bases from J, with 12 bases in between. This CDR3 has 14 amino acids. From germline, CDR1 is KGHDR and CDR2 SFDVKD. Written as DNA, the CDR3 is TGTGCCACCAGTGACCCTGGACCGGGCTATGGCTACACCTTC. This sequence encodes CATSDPGPGYGYTF.

This clonotype came up a few times. The chain links TRBV29-1 to TRBJ2-7; D is uncertain. V was pared by 1 base and J by 7 bases, with 5 bases between. The CDR3 loop spans 10 amino acids. CDR1 and CDR2 (germline): SQVTM, ANQGSEA. The CDR3 loop reads CSVEVGEQYF. The DNA of the CDR3 is TGCAGCGTTGAAGTGGGGGAGCAGTACTTC.

This clonotype occurred a few times. Here the CDR3 reads CASSSGQGANTEAFF. For the CDR3, the DNA is TGCGCCAGCAGCTCTGGGCAGGGGGCAAACACTGAAGCTTTCTTT. This chain connects TRBV5-1 to TRBJ1-1, with TRBD1 identical over 8 bases. V lost 3 bases to trimming and J lost 2 bases; unmatched junction nucleotides: 6. The CDR3 is made up of 15 amino acids. Germline CDR1 SGHRS, CDR2 YFSETQ.

CDR3: CASSQGGGGGTEAFF. The CDR3 DNA is TGCGCCAGCAGCCAAGGTGGGGGGGGAGGAACTGAAGCTTTCTTT. This chain links TRBV4-3 with TRBJ1-1; TRBD1 is a possible D gene (5 bases). This CDR3 comprises 15 residues. Deletions cut 1 base from V and 5 bases from J, with 14 bases between. Germline-derived CDR1 and CDR2 are LGHNA and YSLEER.

There are a few counts of this clonotype. The chain has TRBV3-2 and TRBJ1-5; the D call of TRBD1 is as the table states it, not checked on the DNA. TRBV3-2 constitutes a pseudogene. This CDR3 has 16 residues. The CDR3 bases are TGTGCCAGCAGCCAACGGGACGTCAATAGCAATCAGCCCCAGCATTTT. The encoded protein is CASSQRDVNSNQPQHF.

CDR3 sequence (DNA): TGTGCCAGCAGCTTAGTGGGGGTCCCCGAGCAGTACTTC. It is translated as CASSLVGVPEQYF. The chain couples TRBV7-9 to TRBJ2-7; perhaps D is TRBD1 or TRBD2 (5 bases each). Germline V gene data show CDR1 as SEHNR and CDR2 as FQNEAQ (reference sequence). The CDR3 covers 13 residues. Trimming took 1 base from V and 6 from J, leaving 10 bases between them.

V usage is TRBV27 and J usage is TRBJ1-5; D gene unclear. The CDR3 extends over 14 amino acids. CDR1 is MNHEY, CDR2 SMNVEV, per germline (reference sequence). The V gene lost 5 bases and the J gene lost 5 bases, with 13 bases spanning the gap. Here the CDR3 DNA reads TGTGCCAGCAGTACACGCGGGCCCTATCAGCCCCAGCATTTT. Its protein is CASSTRGPYQPQHF.